This T cell receptor beta chain was sequenced for a study of blood T cell repertoires in COVID-19. Overall study context: Samples of COVID-19 (acute and convalescent) were obtained from the United States, Italy and Spain. PBMCs, B-cell-depleted T cells, or T cells provided the cDNA or gDNA that made up the material.

The CDR3 totals 18 residues. Unmatched junction bases numbered 15, after V lost 5 bases and J lost 8 bases. Per the germline V gene, CDR1 is PRHDT and CDR2 is FYEKMQ (reference sequence). The authors' processing: Nucleated cell number was recorded as an estimate derived from reference gene primer amplification. Assay: immunoSEQ multiplex PCR; the TCRdb copy retains only in-frame clones and omits some. V and J calls and clone size come straight from that table; D and trimming were deduced from the DNA. The sample holds about 190,000 clones, approximately 85% seen once. This TCR derives from a woman in her 70s with active or convalescent COVID-19. Sequencing was done on a sample of peripheral blood. V is TRBV13 and J is TRBJ2-1; TRBD2 matches 13 bases. The CDR3 coding sequence is TGTGCCAGCAGCCCCCAGACTAGCGGGAGGTCCCTTTCATATGAGCAGTTCTTC. Protein sequence: CASSPQTSGRSLSYEQFF.